This passage covers 15 T cell receptor beta chains from one sample sequenced in a study of blood T cell repertoires in COVID-19. TCRdb's table, derived via immunoSEQ multiplex PCR, lists solely in-frame clones and lacks some. The sample has approximately 120,000 clones, approximately 85% seen once. The sequenced sample was peripheral blood. Source of these receptors: a woman older than 75 with acute or convalescent COVID-19.

This chain connects TRBV28 to TRBJ2-7, with TRBD1 matching over 7 bases. This CDR3 has 14 residues. Trimming took 2 bases from V and 6 from J; bases not matched to a gene: 7. CDR1 MDHEN and CDR2 SYDVKM come from the germline V gene. The CDR3 here is CASSLRRTGAEQYV. In nucleotides, the CDR3 is TGTGCCAGCAGTTTACGGCGGACAGGCGCCGAGCAGTACGTC.

The rearrangement uses TRBV2 and TRBJ1-1, with a tentative D call TRBD1 (6 bases). The CDR3 spans 13 residues. Trimming shortened V by 8 bases and J by 0 bases, and 10 bases separated the two germline ends. CDR1 is SNHLY, CDR2 FYNNEI, per germline. The CDR3 DNA sequence: TGTGCCAGCGGATGGACAGTGAACACTGAAGCTTTCTTT. Amino acids: CASGWTVNTEAFF.

With regard to this clone: Other DNA sequences in the sample encode the same CDR3. The gene calls are TRBV9 and TRBJ1-2; D might be TRBD1 (5 bases). Germline-derived CDR1 and CDR2 are SGDLS and YYNGEE. The V end was cut by 0 bases, the J end by 2 bases, with 8 bases between. CDR3 size: 14 residues. The CDR3: CASSVGQGNYGYTF. CDR3 DNA sequence: TGTGCCAGCAGCGTAGGGCAGGGCAACTATGGCTACACCTTC.

The chain uses TRBV5-1 and TRBJ2-1, with D possibly matching TRBD2 (6 bases). Germline CDR1 reads SGHRS; CDR2 reads YFSETQ. V dropped 1 base and J dropped 5 bases, with 10 bases sitting between them. The length of the CDR3 is 14 residues. The CDR3 loop reads CASSLRRGDNEQFF. CDR3 sequence (DNA): TGCGCCAGCAGCTTGAGGCGGGGCGACAATGAGCAGTTCTTC.

The chain links TRBV5-1 to TRBJ1-6; tentative D call: TRBD1 (5 bases). Trimming took off 4 bases at V and 6 bases at J, with 11 bases between the two ends. Germline lookup yields CDR1 SGHRS and CDR2 YFSETQ. The CDR3 totals 14 residues. In DNA form, the CDR3 reads TGCGCCAGCAGCCTCAGCCAGGGTAATTCACCCCTCCACTTT. This codes for CASSLSQGNSPLHF.

This clone has just one count. The chain joins TRBV19 to TRBJ1-4; 8 nucleotides align to TRBD1. V was pared by 5 bases and J by 14 bases, with 13 bases of the junction left unmatched. There are 14 residues in the CDR3. The germline V gene has CDR1 LNHDA and CDR2 SQIVND (reference sequence). The CDR3 reads CASSPGGPFEALFF. The DNA for the CDR3 is TGTGCCAGTAGTCCAGGGGGCCCCTTCGAGGCGCTGTTTTTT.

The chain has TRBV6-5 and TRBJ2-5; maybe TRBD1 (5 bases). Germline CDR1 reads MNHEY; CDR2 reads SVGAGI. This CDR3 has 14 residues. The V and J ends lost 6 bases and 2 bases respectively, with 13 bases between them. In DNA, the CDR3 is TGTGCCAGCAGCCGAAGACAGTTACAAGAGACCCAGTACTTC. Translating gives CASSRRQLQETQYF.

The chain links TRBV9 to TRBJ1-2; D remains ambiguous. Germline CDR1 is SGDLS and CDR2 is YYNGEE. Between the trimmed V and J ends, which lost 3 bases and 2 bases, there was a span of 11 bases. The CDR3 is 14 amino acids. DNA for the CDR3: TGTGCCAGCAGCGACCCGGCTAGAAACTATGGCTACACCTTC. It translates to CASSDPARNYGYTF.

The DNA of the CDR3 is TGTGCCAGCAGCGTAGAAGCGGGGTCAGGGAGTGAGCAGTTCTTC. Amino acids: CASSVEAGSGSEQFF. The chain combines TRBV9 with TRBJ2-1; 7 bases agree with TRBD2. CDR3 length: 15 residues. Germline trimming cut 0 bases from V and 9 bases from J; bases unmatched to any gene: 9. CDR1 is SGDLS, CDR2 YYNGEE, per germline. The full variable domain, completed using reference TRBV9 and TRBJ2-1, is DSGVTQTPKHLITATGQRVTLRCSPRSGDLSVYWYQQSLDQGLQFLIQYYNGEERAKGNILERFSAQQFPDLHSELNLSSLELGDSALYFCASSVEAGSGSEQFFGPGTRLTVL.

This clone was detected a few times. The CDR3 is CASSLARRGLETQYF. The CDR3 bases are TGTGCCAGCAGCTTAGCGCGAAGAGGGTTGGAGACCCAGTACTTC. The V and J genes are TRBV7-9 and TRBJ2-5; maybe TRBD2 (5 bases). In germline, CDR1 is SEHNR, CDR2 FQNEAQ (reference sequence). Trimming stripped 0 bases from V and 5 bases from J, with 13 bases between. The CDR3 is 15 residues long.

V is TRBV7-2 and J is TRBJ2-5; 15 bases line up with TRBD2. Germline CDR1 is SGHTA and CDR2 is FQGNSA. The CDR3 is 16 residues long. Trimming removed 3 bases from V and 5 bases from J; junction bases left unmatched: 4. For the CDR3, the DNA is TGTGCCAGCAGCTTGGGACTAGCGGGGGGCCGGGAGACCCAGTACTTC. Its protein is CASSLGLAGGRETQYF.

The chain couples TRBV3-1 (or the pseudogene TRBV3-2) to TRBJ2-1; D not certain. The length of the CDR3 is 13 residues. In germline, CDR1 is LGHDT, CDR2 YNNKEL (reference sequence). V was trimmed by 8 bases and J by 6 bases, leaving 14 bases between them. CDR3 sequence reads: CASRNRYINEQFF. The CDR3 DNA follows: TGTGCCAGCCGCAATCGCTATATCAATGAGCAGTTCTTC.

The gene calls are TRBV6-4 and TRBJ2-3; 8 bases align to TRBD1. CDR1 is MRHNA, CDR2 SNTAGT, per germline. V dropped 3 bases and J dropped 3; count of bases not matched to a gene: 2. The length of the CDR3 is 14 residues. The CDR3 DNA reads as TGTGCCAGCAGTGAACAGGGGGTTACAGATACGCAGTATTTT. It specifies CASSEQGVTDTQYF.

The chain carries TRBV28 and TRBJ2-1; no clear D. Trimming pared 6 bases from V and 7 bases from J, leaving 13 bases between. CDR1 and CDR2 from the germline V gene are MDHEN and SYDVKM. The CDR3 has 13 amino acids. DNA of the CDR3: TGTGCCAGCAGGCCACCAGGTTGGAATGAGCAGTTCTTC. Protein sequence: CASRPPGWNEQFF.

This clone came up a few times. V and J are TRBV13 and TRBJ1-3; 9 positions agree with TRBD1. Trimming at V came to 6 bases and at J to 0 bases, leaving 0 bases not matched to a gene. This CDR3 is 14 amino acids long. Germline V gives CDR1 PRHDT, CDR2 FYEKMQ (reference sequence). The CDR3 reads CASRTGGSGNTIYF. The CDR3, as DNA: TGTGCCAGCAGGACAGGGGGCTCTGGAAACACCATATATTTT. The full variable domain, in which reference TRBV13 and TRBJ1-3 provide the parts outside the CDR3, is AAGVIQSPRHLIKEKRETATLKCYPIPRHDTVYWYQQGPGQDPQFLISFYEKMQSDKGSIPDRFSAQQFSDYHSELNMSSLELGDSALYFCASRTGGSGNTIYFGEGSWLTVV.